This T cell receptor (beta chain) appears in the sequencing data of a study of blood T cell repertoires in COVID-19. Germline V lookup: CDR1 LGHDT, CDR2 YNNKEL (reference sequence). Trimming removed 8 bases at V and 5 bases at J, with 18 bases between. This CDR3 region has 14 residues. The data were produced by immunoSEQ multiplex PCR, yet TCRdb's version contains in-frame clones alone and is incomplete. Of fewer than 300,000 clones in the sample, roughly 80% are singletons; the top ten hold 2.6%. This chain connects TRBV3-1 (or the pseudogene TRBV3-2) to TRBJ2-5; TRBD1 might be the D (6 bases). The TCR was taken from a woman aged 65 to 85 with active or convalescent COVID-19. The sequenced sample was peripheral blood. CDR3 sequence (DNA): TGTGCCAGCTCTGGGGCCAGGGGTGCGGAGACCCAGTACTTC. As protein: CASSGARGAETQYF.